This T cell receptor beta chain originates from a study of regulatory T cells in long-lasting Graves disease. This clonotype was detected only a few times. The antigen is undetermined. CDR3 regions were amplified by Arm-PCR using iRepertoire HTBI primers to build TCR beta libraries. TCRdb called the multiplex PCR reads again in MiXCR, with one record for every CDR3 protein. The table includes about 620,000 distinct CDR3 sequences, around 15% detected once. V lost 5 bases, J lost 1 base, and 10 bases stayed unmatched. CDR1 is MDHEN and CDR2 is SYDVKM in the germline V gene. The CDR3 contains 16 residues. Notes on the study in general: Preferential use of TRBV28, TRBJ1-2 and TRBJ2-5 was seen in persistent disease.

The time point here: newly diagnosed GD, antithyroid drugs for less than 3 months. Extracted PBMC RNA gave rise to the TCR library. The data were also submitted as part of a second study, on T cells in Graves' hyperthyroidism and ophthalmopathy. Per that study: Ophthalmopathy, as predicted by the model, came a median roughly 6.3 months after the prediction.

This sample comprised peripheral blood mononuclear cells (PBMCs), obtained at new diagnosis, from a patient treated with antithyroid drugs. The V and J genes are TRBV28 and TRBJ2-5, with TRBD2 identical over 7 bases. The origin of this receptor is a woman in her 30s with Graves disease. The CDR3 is CASSPLGLAAQETQYF. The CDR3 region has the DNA TGTGCCAGCAGTCCTCTCGGGCTAGCGGCCCAAGAGACCCAGTACTTC.